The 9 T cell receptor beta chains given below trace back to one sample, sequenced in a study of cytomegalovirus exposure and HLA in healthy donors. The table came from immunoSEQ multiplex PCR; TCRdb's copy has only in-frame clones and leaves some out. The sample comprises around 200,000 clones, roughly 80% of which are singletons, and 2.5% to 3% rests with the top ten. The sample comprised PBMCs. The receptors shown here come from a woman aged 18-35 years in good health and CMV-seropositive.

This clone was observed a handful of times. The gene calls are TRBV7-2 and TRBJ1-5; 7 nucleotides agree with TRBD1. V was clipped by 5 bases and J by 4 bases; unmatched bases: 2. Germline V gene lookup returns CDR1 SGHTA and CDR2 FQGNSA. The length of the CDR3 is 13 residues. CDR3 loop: CASSIRGNQPQHF. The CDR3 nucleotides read TGTGCCAGCAGCATCAGGGGGAATCAGCCCCAGCATTTT. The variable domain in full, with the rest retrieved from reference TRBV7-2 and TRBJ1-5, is GAGVSQSPSNKVTEKGKDVELRCDPISGHTALYWYRQSLGQGLEFLIYFQGNSAPDKSGLPSDRFSAERTGGSVSTLTIQRTQQEDSAVYLCASSIRGNQPQHFGDGTRLSIL.

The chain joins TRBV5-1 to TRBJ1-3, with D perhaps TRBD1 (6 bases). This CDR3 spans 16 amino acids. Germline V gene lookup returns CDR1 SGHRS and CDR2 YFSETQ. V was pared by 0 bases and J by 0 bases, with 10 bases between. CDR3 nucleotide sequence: TGCGCCAGCAGCTTGGGCACAGGGAACTCTGGAAACACCATATATTTT. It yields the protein CASSLGTGNSGNTIYF.

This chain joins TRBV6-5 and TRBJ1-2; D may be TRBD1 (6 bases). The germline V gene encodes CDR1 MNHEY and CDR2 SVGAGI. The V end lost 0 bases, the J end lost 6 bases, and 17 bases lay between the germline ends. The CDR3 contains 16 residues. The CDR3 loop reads CASSYSITTGVNGYTF. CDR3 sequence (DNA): TGTGCCAGCAGTTACTCGATCACGACAGGAGTAAATGGCTACACCTTC.

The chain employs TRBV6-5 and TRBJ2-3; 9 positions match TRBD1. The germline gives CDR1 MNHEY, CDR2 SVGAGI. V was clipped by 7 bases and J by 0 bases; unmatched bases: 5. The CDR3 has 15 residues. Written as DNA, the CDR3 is TGTGCCAGCAACAGGGGGCTGGCTAGCACAGATACGCAGTATTTT. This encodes CASNRGLASTDTQYF.

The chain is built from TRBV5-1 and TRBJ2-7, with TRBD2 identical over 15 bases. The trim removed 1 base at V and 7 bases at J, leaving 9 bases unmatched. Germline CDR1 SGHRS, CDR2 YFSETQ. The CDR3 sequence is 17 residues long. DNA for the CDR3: TGCGCCAGCAGCTTGTCTGGGACTAGCGGGGGGCAGGGAGAGCAGTACTTC. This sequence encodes CASSLSGTSGGQGEQYF.

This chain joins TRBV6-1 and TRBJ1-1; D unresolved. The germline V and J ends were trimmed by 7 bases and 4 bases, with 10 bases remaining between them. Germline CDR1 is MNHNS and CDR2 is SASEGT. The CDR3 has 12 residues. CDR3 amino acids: CASIERVTEAFF. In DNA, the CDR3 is TGTGCCAGCATAGAGAGGGTCACTGAAGCTTTCTTT.

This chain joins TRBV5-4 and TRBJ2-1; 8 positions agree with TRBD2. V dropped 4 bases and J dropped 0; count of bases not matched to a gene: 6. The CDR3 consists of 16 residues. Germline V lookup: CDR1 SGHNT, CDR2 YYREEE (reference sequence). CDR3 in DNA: TGTGCCAGCAGCCTCGGGGGGGTTCTCTCCTACAATGAGCAGTTCTTC. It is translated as CASSLGGVLSYNEQFF.

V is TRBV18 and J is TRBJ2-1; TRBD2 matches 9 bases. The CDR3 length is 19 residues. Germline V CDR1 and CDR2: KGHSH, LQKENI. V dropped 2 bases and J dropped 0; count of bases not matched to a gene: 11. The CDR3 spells CASSPAGAGGLSSYNEQFF. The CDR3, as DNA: TGTGCCAGCTCACCAGCTGGCGCGGGGGGGCTTAGCTCCTACAATGAGCAGTTCTTC.

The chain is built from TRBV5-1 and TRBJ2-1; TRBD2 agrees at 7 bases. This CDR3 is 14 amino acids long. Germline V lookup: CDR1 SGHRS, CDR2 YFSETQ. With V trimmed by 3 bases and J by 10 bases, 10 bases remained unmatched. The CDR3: CASSSSGAGWEQFF. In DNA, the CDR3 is TGCGCCAGCAGCTCGAGCGGGGCTGGATGGGAGCAGTTCTTC.